These 26 T cell receptor beta chains originate from one sample sequenced in a study of cytomegalovirus exposure and HLA in healthy donors. The PCR ran on 60 Vbeta and 13 Jbeta primers. TCRdb keeps only in-frame clones here, not all; method: immunoSEQ multiplex PCR. The data show about 70,000 clones, 75% to 90% seen once. The material sequenced was PBMCs. The receptors stem from a woman aged 25 to 39 in good health and CMV-seropositive.

CDR3 nucleotides: TGTGCCAGCAGTCCCGCGGCCATCGTGTTCCCTGAAGCTTTCTTT. It encodes CASSPAAIVFPEAFF. This chain links TRBV6-6 with TRBJ1-1; no clear D. V was cut by 5 bases and J by 6 bases, with 19 bases left in between. The CDR3 runs to 15 residues. In germline, CDR1 is MNHNY, CDR2 SVGAGI (reference sequence).

The genes are TRBV28 and TRBJ1-4; 7 bases line up with TRBD1. The V and J ends lost 4 bases and 10 bases, in that order; junction bases with no gene match: 6. The CDR3 has 13 residues. Per the germline V gene, CDR1 is MDHEN and CDR2 is SYDVKM. CDR3 nucleotides: TGTGCCAGCAGTTCAAGACAGGGAGGAAAACTGTTTTTT. The encoded protein is CASSSRQGGKLFF.

This chain uses TRBV19 with TRBJ2-3, with TRBD2 matching 12 bases. This CDR3 comprises 16 residues. V was pared by 4 bases and J by 2 bases, with 4 bases of the junction left unmatched. In germline, CDR1 is LNHDA, CDR2 SQIVND (reference sequence). CDR3 DNA sequence: TGTGCCAGTAGTACTCGACTAGCGGGAGCCACAGATACGCAGTATTTT. The encoded protein is CASSTRLAGATDTQYF. Full variable domain (rest looked up from reference TRBV19 and TRBJ2-3): DGGITQSPKYLFRKEGQNVTLSCEQNLNHDAMYWYRQDPGQGLRLIYYSQIVNDFQKGDIAEGYSVSREKKESFPLTVTSAQKNPTAFYLCASSTRLAGATDTQYFGPGTRLTVL.

This clone was recorded a few times. The chain carries TRBV25-1 and TRBJ2-1; 10 nucleotides match TRBD2. The CDR3 consists of 15 residues. Germline lookup yields CDR1 MGHDK and CDR2 SYGVNS. The J segment lost 5 bases and the V segment lost 1 base, leaving 2 bases of the junction unmatched. DNA for the CDR3: TGTGCCAGCAGTGAATGGACTAGCGGAAACAATGAGCAGTTCTTC. Amino acids: CASSEWTSGNNEQFF.

V gene TRBV9 combines with J gene TRBJ2-5; a possible D gene is TRBD1 (7 bases). The J call may be faulty, since TRBJ2-7 better matches the DNA end. Germline V gene data show CDR1 as SGDLS and CDR2 as YYNGEE. The CDR3 has 14 amino acids. The CDR3 nucleotides are TGTGCCAGCAGCCCCCAGGGGGGTTCCTACGAGCAGTACTTC. The encoded protein is CASSPQGGSYEQYF.

The chain joins TRBV5-1 to TRBJ2-3, with D tentatively TRBD2 (7 bases). There are 14 residues in the CDR3. Germline V gene sequence: CDR1 SGHRS, CDR2 YFSETQ. V lost 7 bases to trimming and J lost 0 bases, with 12 bases between them. The CDR3 loop is CASGRDISTDTQYF. The CDR3 DNA is TGCGCCAGCGGGAGGGACATTAGCACAGATACGCAGTATTTT.

The rearrangement links TRBV14 to TRBJ2-5; 9 bases are a match to TRBD2. This CDR3 contains 15 residues. CDR1 is SGHDN and CDR2 is FVKESK in the germline V gene. The trim removed 0 bases at V and 8 bases at J, leaving 7 bases unmatched. CDR3 nucleotide sequence: TGTGCCAGCAGCCAAGACGCTAGCGGGATCGGTACCCAGTACTTC. As protein: CASSQDASGIGTQYF. The full variable domain, in which reference TRBV14 and TRBJ2-5 provide the parts outside the CDR3, is EAGVTQFPSHSVIEKGQTVTLRCDPISGHDNLYWYRRVMGKEIKFLLHFVKESKQDESGMPNNRFLAERTGGTYSTLKVQPAELEDSGVYFCASSQDASGIGTQYFGPGTRLLVL.

A few counts support this clone. V usage is TRBV25-1 and J usage is TRBJ2-3; 8 bases fit TRBD2. CDR3 size: 17 residues. The germline V gene encodes CDR1 MGHDK and CDR2 SYGVNS. V gave up 4 bases and J gave up 3 bases; unmatched junction bases: 12. The CDR3 loop is CASSGPPQREKTDTQYF. The CDR3 DNA reads TGTGCCAGCAGTGGCCCCCCCCAGCGGGAGAAAACAGATACGCAGTATTTT.

This clone has more than one count but fewer than ten. The rearrangement uses TRBV5-1 and TRBJ2-2; D not resolved. The CDR3 is 12 residues long. V lost 2 bases, J lost 7 bases, and 6 bases lay in between. Germline-derived CDR1 and CDR2 are SGHRS and YFSETQ. CDR3 nucleotide sequence: TGCGCCAGCAGCTTAAATTACGGGGAGCTGTTTTTT. It translates to CASSLNYGELFF.

The chain carries TRBV10-1 and TRBJ2-3; D is perhaps TRBD2 (6 bases). Trimming took 3 bases from V and 4 from J, leaving 14 bases between them. Germline values: CDR1 WNHNN, CDR2 SYGVQD (reference sequence). CDR3 length equals 15 residues. CDR3 amino acids: CASSEAGTGADTQYF. The CDR3 nucleotides read TGCGCCAGCAGTGAAGCCGGGACTGGGGCAGATACGCAGTATTTT.

The chain has TRBV7-9 and TRBJ1-4; weak D call: TRBD1 (6 bases). Trimming removed 5 bases at V and 3 bases at J, with 13 bases between. The germline V gene has CDR1 SEHNR and CDR2 FQNEAQ (reference sequence). The CDR3 has 15 residues. The CDR3 DNA reads as TGTGCCAGCAGCGCAAAAGACAGGCCTAATGAAAAACTGTTTTTT. Translating gives CASSAKDRPNEKLFF.

The CDR3 DNA is TGCAGCGTTGAAGCTAGGGAGGGCACTGAAGCTTTCTTT. Translated, it gives CSVEAREGTEAFF. The chain has TRBV29-1 and TRBJ1-1; D is ambiguous. CDR3 length: 13 amino acids. CDR1 and CDR2 from the germline V gene are SQVTM and ANQGSEA. Deletions cut 1 base from V and 4 bases from J, with 10 bases between.

The rearrangement links TRBV5-6 to TRBJ2-1; the D gene is possibly TRBD2 (6 bases). The CDR3 sequence is 16 residues long. The germline gives CDR1 SGHDT, CDR2 YYEEEE. V was shortened by 4 bases and J by 3 bases, with 17 bases between the two germline ends. Here the CDR3 DNA reads TGTGCCAGCAGCCCTTTCCCACGGGAGCTCTACAATGAGCAGTTCTTC. It yields the protein CASSPFPRELYNEQFF.

A few counts support this clone. The chain employs TRBV6-1 and TRBJ2-5, with TRBD2 matching over 10 bases. J was trimmed by 5 bases and V by 2 bases; bases with no gene match: 5. The CDR3 is made up of 15 amino acids. CDR1 is MNHNS, CDR2 SASEGT, per germline. The CDR3 reads CASSEKAGGPETQYF. The CDR3 DNA reads TGTGCCAGCAGTGAAAAAGCGGGAGGGCCGGAGACCCAGTACTTC.

The chain carries TRBV28 and TRBJ1-5; D gene uncertain. V lost 3 bases, J lost 0 bases, and 12 bases lay in between. This CDR3 contains 16 residues. Germline CDR1 and CDR2: MDHEN and SYDVKM. CDR3 nucleotides: TGTGCCAGCAGTTTCGTATCCACATATAGCAATCAGCCCCAGCATTTT. Its translation is CASSFVSTYSNQPQHF.

CDR3 nucleotides: TGTGCCAGCAGCTTGCTCGGGTTCCTTAACTATGGCTACACCTTC. Translating it yields CASSLLGFLNYGYTF. The rearrangement joins TRBV5-5 to TRBJ1-2; D ambiguous. The CDR3 length is 15 residues. Trimming cost V 1 base and J 1 base, with 11 bases left between them. Germline CDR1 SGHKS, CDR2 YYEKEE (reference sequence).

This chain connects TRBV27 to TRBJ1-5, with a weak D call TRBD1 (5 bases). The germline V gene has CDR1 MNHEY and CDR2 SMNVEV (reference sequence). The CDR3 loop spans 15 amino acids. V lost 6 bases, J lost 6 bases, and 18 bases lay in between. In nucleotides, the CDR3 is TGTGCCAGCAGCCCCCTTATGGGGCTCAGTCAGCCCCAGCATTTT. It codes for CASSPLMGLSQPQHF.

The rearrangement links TRBV25-1 to TRBJ1-1; TRBD1 aligns across 7 bases. In germline, CDR1 is MGHDK, CDR2 SYGVNS. J gave up 2 bases and V 6 bases, and 3 bases lay outside the gene matches. The CDR3 sequence is 13 residues long. This CDR3 reads CASRDRLNTEAFF. In nucleotides, the CDR3 is TGTGCCAGCAGGGACAGGCTCAACACTGAAGCTTTCTTT.

CDR3 sequence: CASSLTGSEQYF. The CDR3 DNA follows: TGTGCCAGCAGTTTGACAGGGTCCGAGCAGTACTTC. The chain combines TRBV27 with TRBJ2-7, with 7 positions matching TRBD1. V shed 3 bases, J shed 6 bases, and the junction held 2 bases outside the gene matches. The CDR3 extends over 12 amino acids. From germline, CDR1 is MNHEY and CDR2 SMNVEV (reference sequence).

The chain has TRBV7-2 and TRBJ2-1, with D unclear. Germline V gene sequence: CDR1 SGHTA, CDR2 FQGNSA. The CDR3 is made up of 16 amino acids. V was cut by 1 base and J by 3 bases, with 13 bases left in between. The DNA of the CDR3 is TGTGCCAGCAGCTTAGGAACAGTCAAAGGCTACAATGAGCAGTTCTTC. Its protein is CASSLGTVKGYNEQFF.

The chain uses TRBV19 and TRBJ1-2; D is ambiguous. Germline V CDR1 and CDR2: LNHDA, SQIVND (reference sequence). The ends were cut back, 10 bases at V and 0 bases at J, with 9 bases in the middle. The CDR3 is made up of 12 amino acids. The CDR3 spells CAISQTNYGYTF. The CDR3 DNA is TGTGCCATTTCCCAAACTAACTATGGCTACACCTTC.

V usage is TRBV6-6 and J usage is TRBJ2-1, with 8 bases that match TRBD2. CDR3 length equals 15 residues. J lost 6 bases, V lost 4 bases, and 8 bases had no gene match. CDR1 is MNHNY and CDR2 is SVGAGI in the germline V gene (reference sequence). CDR3 in DNA: TGTGCCAGCAGTTCCGTCGGGACTAGATCCAATGAGCAGTTCTTC. This gives the protein CASSSVGTRSNEQFF.

The chain combines TRBV6-1 with TRBJ2-3, with D unclear. CDR1 is MNHNS, CDR2 SASEGT, per germline. The V end was cut by 4 bases, the J end by 3 bases, with 17 bases between. The CDR3 contains 16 residues. For the CDR3, the DNA is TGTGCCAGCAGTGGTCGCTCGACACCTGGGACAGATACGCAGTATTTT. Amino acid sequence: CASSGRSTPGTDTQYF.

The rearrangement uses TRBV28 and TRBJ2-1; 9 positions agree with TRBD2. V was pared by 7 bases and J by 10 bases, with 11 bases of the junction left unmatched. The CDR3 runs 14 residues. CDR1 is MDHEN, CDR2 SYDVKM, per germline. CDR3 protein: CASTSSPGLAEQFF. CDR3 DNA sequence: TGTGCCAGCACCTCCTCACCGGGACTAGCAGAGCAGTTCTTC. The full variable domain, rest sourced from reference TRBV28 and TRBJ2-1, is DVKVTQSSRYLVKRTGEKVFLECVQDMDHENMFWYRQDPGLGLRLIYFSYDVKMKEKGDIPEGYSVSREKKERFSLILESASTNQTSMYLCASTSSPGLAEQFFGPGTRLTVL.

The chain combines TRBV27 with TRBJ2-3, with 12 bases that match TRBD2. The CDR3 is 17 amino acids. With 4 bases clipped from V and 5 bases from J, the junction kept 10 bases outside the gene matches. Germline lookup yields CDR1 MNHEY and CDR2 SMNVEV (reference sequence). Written as DNA, the CDR3 is TGTGCCAGCAGTTCCTTAACTAGCGGGAGGAAGGGAGATACGCAGTATTTT. This gives the protein CASSSLTSGRKGDTQYF.

This clone has a handful of counts. The chain uses TRBV6-1 and TRBJ1-5; 8 bases align to TRBD1. Per the germline V gene, CDR1 is MNHNS and CDR2 is SASEGT. This CDR3 is built from 16 residues. V shed 4 bases, J shed 6 bases, and the junction held 11 bases outside the gene matches. The CDR3 DNA is TGTGCCAGCAGTGGCACCTCGACAGGGGACCGTCAGCCCCAGCATTTT. It yields the protein CASSGTSTGDRQPQHF.